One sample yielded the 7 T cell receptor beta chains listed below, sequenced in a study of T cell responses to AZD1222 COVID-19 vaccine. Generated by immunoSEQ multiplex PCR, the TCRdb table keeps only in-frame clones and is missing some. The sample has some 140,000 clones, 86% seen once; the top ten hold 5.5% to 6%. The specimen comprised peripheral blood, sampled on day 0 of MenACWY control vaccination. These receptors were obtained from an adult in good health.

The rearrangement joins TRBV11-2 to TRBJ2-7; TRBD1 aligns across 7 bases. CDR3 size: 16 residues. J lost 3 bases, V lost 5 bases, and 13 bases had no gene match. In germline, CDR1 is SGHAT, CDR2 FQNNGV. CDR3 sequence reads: CASSPLGVDRNYEQYV. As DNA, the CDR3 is TGTGCCAGCAGCCCTCTAGGGGTGGACAGGAACTACGAGCAGTACGTC.

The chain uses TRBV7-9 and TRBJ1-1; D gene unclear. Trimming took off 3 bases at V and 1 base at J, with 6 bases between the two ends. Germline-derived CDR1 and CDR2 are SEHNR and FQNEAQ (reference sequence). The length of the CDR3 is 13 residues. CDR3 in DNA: TGTGCCAGCAGCTTTTCAGGGAACACTGAAGCTTTCTTT. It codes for CASSFSGNTEAFF. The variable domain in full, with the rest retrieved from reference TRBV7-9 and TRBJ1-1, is DTGVSQNPRHKITKRGQNVTFRCDPISEHNRLYWYRQTLGQGPEFLTYFQNEAQLEKSRLLSDRFSAERPKGSFSTLEIQRTEQGDSAMYLCASSFSGNTEAFFGQGTRLTVV.

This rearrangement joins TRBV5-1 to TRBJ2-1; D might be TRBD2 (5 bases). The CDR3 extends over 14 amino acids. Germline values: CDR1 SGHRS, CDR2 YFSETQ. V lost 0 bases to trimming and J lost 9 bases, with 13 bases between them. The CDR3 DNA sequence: TGCGCCAGCAGCTTGGCCGGAGGAGAAGCTGAGCAGTTCTTC. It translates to CASSLAGGEAEQFF.

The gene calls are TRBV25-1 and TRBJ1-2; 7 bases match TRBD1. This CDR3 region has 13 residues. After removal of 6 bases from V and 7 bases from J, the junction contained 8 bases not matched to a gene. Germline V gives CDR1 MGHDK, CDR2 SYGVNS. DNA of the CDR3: TGTGCCAGCAGGGACAGGCGAGACCGTGGCTACACCTTC. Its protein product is CASRDRRDRGYTF.

Here the CDR3 DNA reads TGTGCCAGCAGCCCCGTACGGGGGGGCTCCTACAATGAGCAGTTCTTC. Its translation: CASSPVRGGSYNEQFF. The V call is TRBV11-2, the J call TRBJ2-1; 8 nucleotides match TRBD2. V trimming: 5 bases; J trimming: 0 bases; junction bases outside the gene matches: 6. Germline V CDR1 and CDR2: SGHAT, FQNNGV. This CDR3 region has 16 residues.

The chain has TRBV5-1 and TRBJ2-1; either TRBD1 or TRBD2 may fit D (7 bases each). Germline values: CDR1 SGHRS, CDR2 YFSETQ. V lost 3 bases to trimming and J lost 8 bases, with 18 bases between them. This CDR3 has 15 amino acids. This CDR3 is CASSWVQGREDEQFF. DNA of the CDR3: TGCGCCAGCAGCTGGGTACAGGGGAGGGAAGATGAGCAGTTCTTC.

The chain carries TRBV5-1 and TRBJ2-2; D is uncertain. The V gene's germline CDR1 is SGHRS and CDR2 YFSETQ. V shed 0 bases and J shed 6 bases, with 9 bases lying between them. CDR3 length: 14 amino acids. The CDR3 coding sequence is TGCGCCAGCAGCTTGGAGACTTTCCCCGGGGAGCTGTTTTTT. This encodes CASSLETFPGELFF.